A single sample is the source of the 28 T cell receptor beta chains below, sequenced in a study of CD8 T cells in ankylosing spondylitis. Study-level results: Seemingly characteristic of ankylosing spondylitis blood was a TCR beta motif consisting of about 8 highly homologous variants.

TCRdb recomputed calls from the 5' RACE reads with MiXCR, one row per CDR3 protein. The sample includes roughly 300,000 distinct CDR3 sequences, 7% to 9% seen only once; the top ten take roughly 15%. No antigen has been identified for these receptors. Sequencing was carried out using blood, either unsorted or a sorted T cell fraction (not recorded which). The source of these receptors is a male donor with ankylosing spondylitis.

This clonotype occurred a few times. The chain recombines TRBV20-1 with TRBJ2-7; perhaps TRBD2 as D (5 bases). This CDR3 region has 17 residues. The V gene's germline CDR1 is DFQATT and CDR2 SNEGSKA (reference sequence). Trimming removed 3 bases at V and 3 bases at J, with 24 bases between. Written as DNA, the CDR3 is TGCAGTGCTAGCCGCCTCAGAGCGGAGGTCCTATTCTACGAGCAGTACTTC. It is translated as CSASRLRAEVLFYEQYF.

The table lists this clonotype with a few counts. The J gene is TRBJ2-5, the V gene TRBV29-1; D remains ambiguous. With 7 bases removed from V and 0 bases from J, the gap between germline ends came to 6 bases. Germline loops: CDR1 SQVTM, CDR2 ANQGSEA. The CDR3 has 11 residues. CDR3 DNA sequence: TGCAGCGGCCGATACCAAGAGACCCAGTACTTC. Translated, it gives CSGRYQETQYF.

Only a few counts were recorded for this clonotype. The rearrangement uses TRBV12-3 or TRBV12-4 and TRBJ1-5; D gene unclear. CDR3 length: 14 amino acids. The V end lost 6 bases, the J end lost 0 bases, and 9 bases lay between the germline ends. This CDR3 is CASRTEYSNQPQHF. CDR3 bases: TGTGCCAGCAGAACAGAGTATAGCAATCAGCCCCAGCATTTT.

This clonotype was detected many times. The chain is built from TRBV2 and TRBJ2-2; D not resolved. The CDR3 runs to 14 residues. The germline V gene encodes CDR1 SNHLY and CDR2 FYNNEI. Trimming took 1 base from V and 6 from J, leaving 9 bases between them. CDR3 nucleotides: TGTGCCAGCAGTGAAGTTAGAGGCGCCGGGGAGCTGTTTTTT. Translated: CASSEVRGAGELFF.

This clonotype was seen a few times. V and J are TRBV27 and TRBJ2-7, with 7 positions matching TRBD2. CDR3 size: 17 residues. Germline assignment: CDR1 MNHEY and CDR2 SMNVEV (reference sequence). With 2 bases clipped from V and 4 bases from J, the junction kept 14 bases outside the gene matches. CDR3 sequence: CASSLRPGGGGSYEQYF. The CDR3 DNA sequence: TGTGCCAGCAGTTTACGTCCTGGGGGTGGCGGGAGTTACGAGCAGTACTTC.

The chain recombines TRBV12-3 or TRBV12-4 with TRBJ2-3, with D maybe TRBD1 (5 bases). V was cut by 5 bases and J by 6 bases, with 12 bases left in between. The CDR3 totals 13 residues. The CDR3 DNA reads TGTGCCAGCAGTAAGGACACAGTTGATACGCAGTATTTT. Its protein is CASSKDTVDTQYF.

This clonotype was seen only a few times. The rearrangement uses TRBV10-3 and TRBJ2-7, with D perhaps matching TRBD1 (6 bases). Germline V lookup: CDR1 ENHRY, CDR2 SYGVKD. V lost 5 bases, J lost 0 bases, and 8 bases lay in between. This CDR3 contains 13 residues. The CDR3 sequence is CAISTDSSYEQYF. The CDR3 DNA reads TGTGCCATCAGTACGGACAGCTCCTACGAGCAGTACTTC.

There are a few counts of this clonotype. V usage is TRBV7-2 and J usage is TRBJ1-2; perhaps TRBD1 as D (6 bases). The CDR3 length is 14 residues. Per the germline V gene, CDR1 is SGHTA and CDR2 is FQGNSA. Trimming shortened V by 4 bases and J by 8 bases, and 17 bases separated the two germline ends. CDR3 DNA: TGTGCCAGCAGCTCTAGGGGGGGGCACTTCGGCTACACCTTC. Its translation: CASSSRGGHFGYTF. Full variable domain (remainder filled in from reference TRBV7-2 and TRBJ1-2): GAGVSQSPSNKVTEKGKDVELRCDPISGHTALYWYRQSLGQGLEFLIYFQGNSAPDKSGLPSDRFSAERTGGSVSTLTIQRTQQEDSAVYLCASSSRGGHFGYTFGSGTRLTVV.

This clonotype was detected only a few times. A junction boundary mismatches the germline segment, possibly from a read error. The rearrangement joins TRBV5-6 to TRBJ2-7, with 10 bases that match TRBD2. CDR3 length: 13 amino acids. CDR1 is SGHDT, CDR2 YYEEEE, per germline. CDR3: CASSLEASGSHNF. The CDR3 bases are TGTGCCAGCAGCTTGGAGGCTAGCGGGAGCCACAACTTC.

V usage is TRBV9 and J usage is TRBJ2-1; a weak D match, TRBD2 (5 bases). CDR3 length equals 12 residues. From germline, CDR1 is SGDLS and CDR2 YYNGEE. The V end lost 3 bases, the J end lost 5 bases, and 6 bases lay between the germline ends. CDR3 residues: CASSAGNNEQFF. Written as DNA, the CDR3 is TGTGCCAGCAGCGCGGGGAACAATGAGCAGTTCTTC.

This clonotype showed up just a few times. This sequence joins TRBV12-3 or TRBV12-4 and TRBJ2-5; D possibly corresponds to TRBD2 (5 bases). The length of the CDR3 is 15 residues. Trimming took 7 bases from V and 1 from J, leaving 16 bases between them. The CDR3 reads CASTLGPGSQETQYF. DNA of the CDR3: TGTGCCAGCACCTTAGGGCCGGGGAGCCAAGAGACCCAGTACTTC.

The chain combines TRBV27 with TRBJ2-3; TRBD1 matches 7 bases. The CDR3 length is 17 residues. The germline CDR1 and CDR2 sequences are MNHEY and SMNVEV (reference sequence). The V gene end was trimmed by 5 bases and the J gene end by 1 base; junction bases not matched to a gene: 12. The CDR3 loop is CASSSNPGTARTDTQYF. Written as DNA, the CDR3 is TGTGCCAGCAGTAGCAATCCCGGGACAGCCCGCACAGATACGCAGTATTTT.

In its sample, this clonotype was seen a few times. DNA for the CDR3: TGTGCCAGCAGCATCGCAGGACCCACCGGGGAGCTGTTTTTT. Its protein is CASSIAGPTGELFF. This rearrangement joins TRBV21-1 to TRBJ2-2. TRBV21-1 is a pseudogene locus. The CDR3 runs 14 residues.

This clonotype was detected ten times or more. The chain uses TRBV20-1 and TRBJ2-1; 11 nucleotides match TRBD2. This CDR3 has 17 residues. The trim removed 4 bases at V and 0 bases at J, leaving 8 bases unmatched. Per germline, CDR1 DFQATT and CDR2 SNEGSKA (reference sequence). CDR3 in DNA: TGCAGTGCTATTACTAGCGGGAGTTCAGGCTCCTACAATGAGCAGTTCTTC. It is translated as CSAITSGSSGSYNEQFF.

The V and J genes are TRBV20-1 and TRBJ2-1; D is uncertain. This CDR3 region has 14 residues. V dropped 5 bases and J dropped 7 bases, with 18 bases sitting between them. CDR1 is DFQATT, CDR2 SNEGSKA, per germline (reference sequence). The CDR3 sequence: CSAGLGYSGNEQFF. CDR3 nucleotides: TGCAGTGCTGGTCTAGGGTATAGTGGGAATGAGCAGTTCTTC.

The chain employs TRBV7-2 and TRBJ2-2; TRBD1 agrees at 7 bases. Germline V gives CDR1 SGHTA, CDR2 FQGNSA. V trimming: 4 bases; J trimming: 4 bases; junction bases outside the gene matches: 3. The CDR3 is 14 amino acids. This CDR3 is CASSSGQRTGELFF. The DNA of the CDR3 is TGTGCCAGCAGCTCGGGACAGCGCACCGGGGAGCTGTTTTTT.

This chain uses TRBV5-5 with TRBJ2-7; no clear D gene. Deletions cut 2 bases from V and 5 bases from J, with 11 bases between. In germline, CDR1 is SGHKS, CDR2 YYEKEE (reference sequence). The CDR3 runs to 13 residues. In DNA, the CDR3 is TGTGCCAGCAGCTTTCGGCTAATCGACGAGCAGTACTTC. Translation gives CASSFRLIDEQYF.

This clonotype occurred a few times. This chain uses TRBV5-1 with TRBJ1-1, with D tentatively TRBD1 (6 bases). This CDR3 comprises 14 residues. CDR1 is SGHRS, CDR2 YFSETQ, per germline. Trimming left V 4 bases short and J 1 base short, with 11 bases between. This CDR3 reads CASSTPGQNTEAFF. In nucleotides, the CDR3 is TGCGCCAGCAGCACTCCGGGACAGAACACTGAAGCTTTCTTT. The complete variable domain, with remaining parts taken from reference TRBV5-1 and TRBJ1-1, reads KAGVTQTPRYLIKTRGQQVTLSCSPISGHRSVSWYQQTPGQGLQFLFEYFSETQRNKGNFPGRFSGRQFSNSRSEMNVSTLELGDSALYLCASSTPGQNTEAFFGQGTRLTVV.

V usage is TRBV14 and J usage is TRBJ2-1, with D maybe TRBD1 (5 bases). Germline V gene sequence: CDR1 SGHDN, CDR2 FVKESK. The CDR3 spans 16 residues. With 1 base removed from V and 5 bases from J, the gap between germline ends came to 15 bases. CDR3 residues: CASSQVPQGKDNEQFF. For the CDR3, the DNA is TGTGCCAGCAGCCAAGTTCCGCAGGGAAAGGACAATGAGCAGTTCTTC.

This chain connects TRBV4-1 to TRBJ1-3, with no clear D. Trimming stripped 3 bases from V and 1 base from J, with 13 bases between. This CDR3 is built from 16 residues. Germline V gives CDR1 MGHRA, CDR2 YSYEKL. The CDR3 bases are TGCGCCAGCAGCCAGATGTTCGCCCAGTCTGGAAACACCATATATTTT. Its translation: CASSQMFAQSGNTIYF.

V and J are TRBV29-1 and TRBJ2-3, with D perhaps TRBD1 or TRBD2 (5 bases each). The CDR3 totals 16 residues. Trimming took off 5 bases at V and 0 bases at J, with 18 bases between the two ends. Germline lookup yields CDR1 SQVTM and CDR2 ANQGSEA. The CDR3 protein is CSVQGADKTSTDTQYF. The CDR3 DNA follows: TGCAGCGTTCAGGGAGCTGATAAGACTAGCACAGATACGCAGTATTTT.

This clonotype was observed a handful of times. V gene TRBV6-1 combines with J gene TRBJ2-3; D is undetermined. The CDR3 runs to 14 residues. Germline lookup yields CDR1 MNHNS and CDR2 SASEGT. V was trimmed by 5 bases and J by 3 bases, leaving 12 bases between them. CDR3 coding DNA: TGTGCCAGCAGTCGCGCGCGACGGACAGATACGCAGTATTTT. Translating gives CASSRARRTDTQYF.

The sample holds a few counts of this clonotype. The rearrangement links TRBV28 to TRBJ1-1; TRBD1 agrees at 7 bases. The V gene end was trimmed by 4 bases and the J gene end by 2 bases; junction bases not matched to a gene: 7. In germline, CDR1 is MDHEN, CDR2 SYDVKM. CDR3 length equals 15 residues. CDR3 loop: CASSSPRQGNTEAFF. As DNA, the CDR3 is TGTGCCAGCAGTTCCCCAAGACAGGGAAACACTGAAGCTTTCTTT.

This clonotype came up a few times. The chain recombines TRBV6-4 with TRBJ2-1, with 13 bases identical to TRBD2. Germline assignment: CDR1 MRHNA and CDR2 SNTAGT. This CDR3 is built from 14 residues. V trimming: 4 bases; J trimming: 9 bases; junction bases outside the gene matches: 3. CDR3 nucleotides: TGTGCCAGCAGTGGGACTAGCGGGAGTAGTGAGCAGTTCTTC. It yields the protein CASSGTSGSSEQFF.

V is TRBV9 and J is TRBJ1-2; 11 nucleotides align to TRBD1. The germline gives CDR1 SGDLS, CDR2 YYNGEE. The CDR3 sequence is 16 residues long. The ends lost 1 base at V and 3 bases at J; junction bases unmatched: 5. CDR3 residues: CASSVLDRGLDYGYTF. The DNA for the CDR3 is TGTGCCAGCAGCGTACTGGACAGGGGGCTCGACTATGGCTACACCTTC.

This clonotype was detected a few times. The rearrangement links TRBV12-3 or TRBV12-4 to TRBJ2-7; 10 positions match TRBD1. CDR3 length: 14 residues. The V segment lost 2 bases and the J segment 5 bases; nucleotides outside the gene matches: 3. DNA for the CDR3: TGTGCCAGCAGTTTAATGACAGGGGGCGACGAGCAGTACTTC. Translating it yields CASSLMTGGDEQYF.

The chain's CDR3 is CAISGTQGQNTIYF. The CDR3 DNA follows: TGTGCCATCAGTGGAACCCAGGGGCAAAACACCATATATTTT. This rearrangement joins TRBV10-3 to TRBJ1-3; a weak D match, TRBD1 (6 bases). V was clipped by 4 bases and J by 6 bases, with 13 bases between them. This CDR3 contains 14 residues. The germline gives CDR1 ENHRY, CDR2 SYGVKD.

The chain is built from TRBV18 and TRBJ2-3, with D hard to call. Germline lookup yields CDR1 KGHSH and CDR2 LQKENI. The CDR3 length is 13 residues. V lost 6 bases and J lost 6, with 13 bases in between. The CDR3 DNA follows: TGTGCCAGCTCGCCGACGAATGGGGATACGCAGTATTTT. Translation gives CASSPTNGDTQYF.